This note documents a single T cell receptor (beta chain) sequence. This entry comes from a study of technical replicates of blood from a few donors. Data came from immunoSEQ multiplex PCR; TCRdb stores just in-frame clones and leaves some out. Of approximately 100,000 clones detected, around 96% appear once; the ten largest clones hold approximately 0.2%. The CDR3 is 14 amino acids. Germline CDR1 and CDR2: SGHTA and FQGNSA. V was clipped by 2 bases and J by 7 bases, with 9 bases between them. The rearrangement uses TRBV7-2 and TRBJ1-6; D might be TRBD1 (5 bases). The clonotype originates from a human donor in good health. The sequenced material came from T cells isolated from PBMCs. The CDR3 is CASSLSRANSPLHF. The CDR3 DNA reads TGTGCCAGCAGCTTATCCAGGGCAAATTCACCCCTCCACTTT. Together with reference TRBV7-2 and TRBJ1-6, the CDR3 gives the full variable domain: GAGVSQSPSNKVTEKGKDVELRCDPISGHTALYWYRQSLGQGLEFLIYFQGNSAPDKSGLPSDRFSAERTGGSVSTLTIQRTQQEDSAVYLCASSLSRANSPLHFGNGTRLTVT.